These T cell receptor beta chains were read from a single sample in a study of esophageal squamous cell carcinoma under preoperative chemotherapy. TCRdb itself ran the PCR reads through MiXCR, one entry per CDR3 protein. This table holds over 25,000 distinct CDR3 sequences, 52% found once. Sampling took place from a patient given preoperative chemotherapy. These receptors were collected from a human donor with esophageal squamous cell carcinoma. The donor label of this sample is uncertain. Each CDR3 is given with its conserved first and last residue. D genes are given only for firm matches.

v_call: TRBV12-3/TRBV12-4; j_call: TRBJ1-6; d_call: TRBD1; cdr3_aa: CASSATGAAMEALHF
v_call: TRBV6-5; j_call: -; d_call: -; cdr3_aa: CASGYGCGGPDTQYF
v_call: TRBV6-1; j_call: TRBJ1-4; d_call: -; cdr3_aa: CASSEALHEKLFF
v_call: TRBV12-3/TRBV12-4; j_call: TRBJ2-3; d_call: TRBD2; cdr3_aa: CASSTTGGGGKDTQYF
v_call: TRBV6-1; j_call: TRBJ2-3; d_call: -; cdr3_aa: CARGERATDTQYF
v_call: TRBV6-1; j_call: TRBJ1-6; d_call: -; cdr3_aa: CASRADVWGGSPLHF
v_call: TRBV7-2; j_call: TRBJ2-4; d_call: TRBD1; cdr3_aa: CGSRGRGAKNMQYF
v_call: TRBV7-3; j_call: TRBJ2-1; d_call: -; cdr3_aa: CASSRHRRDAYNEQFF
v_call: TRBV13; j_call: TRBJ2-1; d_call: -; cdr3_aa: CASGNQAYNEQFF
v_call: TRBV11-3; j_call: TRBJ2-4; d_call: TRBD2; cdr3_aa: CASSAAGLRTTNMQYF